A single sample is the source of the 28 T cell receptor beta chains below, sequenced in a study of radiation and T cells in renal cell carcinoma. Regarding time point: baseline pretreatment blood. Regarding treatment: 15 Gy SBRT to primary tumor, nephrectomy 4 weeks later. Profiling relied on immunoSEQ multiplex PCR, and the TCRdb table lists in-frame clones only, not all of them. The profile covers about 150,000 clones, with 88% appearing a single time and roughly 4.1% taken by the ten largest. The sample in question was blood, obtained from a patient whose treatment included radiotherapy and nephrectomy. The receptors shown here come from a woman aged 70-85 years with renal cell carcinoma.

The chain has TRBV4-3 and TRBJ2-1, with 9 bases aligning to TRBD2. Germline loops: CDR1 LGHNA, CDR2 YSLEER. V trimming: 0 bases; J trimming: 8 bases; junction bases outside the gene matches: 8. The CDR3 has 16 amino acids. CDR3 protein: CASSQDPGGGAHEQFF. CDR3 in DNA: TGCGCCAGCAGCCAAGATCCTGGCGGGGGGGCGCATGAGCAGTTCTTC.

The chain links TRBV19 to TRBJ1-2, with 7 bases identical to TRBD1. Germline-derived CDR1 and CDR2 are LNHDA and SQIVND (reference sequence). The CDR3 has 14 residues. V trimming: 5 bases; J trimming: 5 bases; junction bases outside the gene matches: 8. Written as DNA, the CDR3 is TGTGCCAGTAGTCCTGGACAGGCGAGGTATGGCTACACCTTC. It codes for CASSPGQARYGYTF.

The gene calls are TRBV2 and TRBJ1-3, with 9 bases identical to TRBD1. CDR3 length equals 15 residues. CDR1 is SNHLY and CDR2 is FYNNEI in the germline V gene. Trimming took 6 bases from V and 0 from J; bases not matched to a gene: 3. CDR3 coding DNA: TGTGCCAGCAGCGGGACAGGGCGCTCTGGAAACACCATATATTTT. It codes for CASSGTGRSGNTIYF.

This chain connects TRBV19 to TRBJ1-2; perhaps TRBD1 as D (5 bases). Trimming left V 4 bases short and J 4 bases short, with 7 bases between. The CDR3 loop spans 12 amino acids. Germline CDR1 LNHDA, CDR2 SQIVND (reference sequence). The chain's CDR3 is CASSTQGYGYTF. In DNA, the CDR3 is TGTGCCAGTAGTACCCAGGGCTATGGCTACACCTTC.

This sequence joins TRBV28 and TRBJ1-1; D not certain. The V gene's germline CDR1 is MDHEN and CDR2 SYDVKM. The ends were cut back, 6 bases at V and 7 bases at J, with 9 bases in the middle. This CDR3 has 11 amino acids. The CDR3 DNA sequence: TGTGCCAGCAGACACCGTTATGAAGCTTTCTTT. This encodes CASRHRYEAFF. Looking up the rest from reference TRBV28 and TRBJ1-1 gives the full variable domain: DVKVTQSSRYLVKRTGEKVFLECVQDMDHENMFWYRQDPGLGLRLIYFSYDVKMKEKGDIPEGYSVSREKKERFSLILESASTNQTSMYLCASRHRYEAFFGQGTRLTVV.

This clone turned up a few times. The rearrangement uses TRBV9 and TRBJ2-2; the D is unclear. The CDR3 contains 15 residues. Trimming removed 3 bases from V and 1 base from J, with 10 bases in between. The V gene's germline CDR1 is SGDLS and CDR2 YYNGEE. This CDR3 reads CASSGRSGNTGELFF. As DNA, the CDR3 is TGTGCCAGCAGCGGAAGATCAGGGAACACCGGGGAGCTGTTTTTT.

This clone appeared once. CDR3 region: CASSLGQGLVSPLHF. DNA of the CDR3: TGTGCCAGCAGCTTAGGTCAGGGTTTAGTTTCACCCCTCCACTTT. The rearrangement links TRBV7-2 to TRBJ1-6, with D perhaps TRBD1 (5 bases). V lost 1 base, J lost 9 bases, and 13 bases lay in between. Germline CDR1 SGHTA, CDR2 FQGNSA. This CDR3 region has 15 residues.

The rearrangement links TRBV10-3 to TRBJ2-3; D is ambiguous. Germline V gene lookup returns CDR1 ENHRY and CDR2 SYGVKD. CDR3 length: 15 residues. Between the trimmed V and J ends, which lost 2 bases and 1 base, there was a span of 10 bases. CDR3 sequence: CAISEKGSGTDTQYF. The CDR3 region has the DNA TGTGCCATCAGTGAGAAGGGTTCGGGCACAGATACGCAGTATTTT.

A single count supports this clone. The chain joins TRBV28 to TRBJ1-2; perhaps TRBD1 as D (6 bases). The germline V and J ends were trimmed by 3 bases and 8 bases, with 13 bases remaining between them. Germline V gene lookup returns CDR1 MDHEN and CDR2 SYDVKM. The CDR3 runs 13 residues. The CDR3, as DNA: TGTGCCAGCAGTTTGGGGCAGGGGAAAGGCTACACCTTC. Its protein product is CASSLGQGKGYTF.

The chain links TRBV7-9 to TRBJ2-7, with a possible D match to TRBD1 (5 bases). CDR3 size: 14 residues. Germline V lookup: CDR1 SEHNR, CDR2 FQNEAQ (reference sequence). Between the trimmed V and J ends, which lost 5 bases and 1 base, there was a span of 12 bases. The CDR3 spells CASSKQDGSYEQYF. The DNA of the CDR3 is TGTGCCAGCAGCAAACAGGACGGGTCCTACGAGCAGTACTTC.

This chain uses TRBV28 with TRBJ2-1; TRBD2 might be the D (6 bases). Germline assignment: CDR1 MDHEN and CDR2 SYDVKM. Trimming cost V 0 bases and J 0 bases, with 18 bases left between them. The CDR3 totals 19 residues. This chain's CDR3 is CASSLWGRGVESSYNEQFF. The CDR3 bases are TGTGCCAGCAGTTTATGGGGTCGCGGGGTAGAAAGCTCCTACAATGAGCAGTTCTTC.

The gene calls are TRBV5-6 and TRBJ2-3; either TRBD1 or TRBD2 may fit D (6 bases each). V was trimmed by 0 bases and J by 2 bases, leaving 13 bases between them. Germline assignment: CDR1 SGHDT and CDR2 YYEEEE. The CDR3 extends over 16 amino acids. CDR3 loop: CASSLAGATLTDTQYF. For the CDR3, the DNA is TGTGCCAGCAGCTTGGCGGGGGCCACCCTCACAGATACGCAGTATTTT.

This clone was detected a few times. This sequence joins TRBV15 and TRBJ1-2; TRBD1 agrees at 8 bases. Germline V gene sequence: CDR1 LNHNV, CDR2 YYDKDF (reference sequence). V dropped 0 bases and J dropped 8; count of bases not matched to a gene: 8. The CDR3 has 15 residues. CDR3 bases: TGTGCCACCAGCAGAGATCGATCAGGGGGCTACGGCTACACCTTC. Residues: CATSRDRSGGYGYTF.

The chain combines TRBV19 with TRBJ2-3, with D perhaps TRBD1 or TRBD2 (6 bases each). The germline V gene encodes CDR1 LNHDA and CDR2 SQIVND (reference sequence). The CDR3 is 13 residues long. V dropped 10 bases and J dropped 1 base, with 12 bases sitting between them. DNA for the CDR3: TGTGCCACCAGGGGACTTGGCACAGATACGCAGTATTTT. Its translation is CATRGLGTDTQYF.

This sequence joins TRBV10-1 and TRBJ2-2; 9 positions agree with TRBD1. The CDR3 runs to 17 residues. Germline V CDR1 and CDR2: WNHNN, SYGVQD (reference sequence). V shed 3 bases and J 5 bases; nucleotides not matched to a gene: 10. In DNA, the CDR3 is TGCGCCAGCAGTGAAATGAGAGGGACAGGGAGAACCGGGGAGCTGTTTTTT. Translation: CASSEMRGTGRTGELFF.

V gene TRBV6-4 combines with J gene TRBJ1-5, with TRBD1 matching over 7 bases. CDR1 and CDR2 from the germline V gene are MRHNA and SNTAGT. This CDR3 region has 13 residues. Trimming at V came to 6 bases and at J to 8 bases, leaving 7 bases not matched to a gene. The CDR3 protein is CASSPTGMEPQHF. CDR3 sequence (DNA): TGTGCCAGCAGCCCGACAGGGATGGAGCCCCAGCATTTT.

The chain employs TRBV5-4 and TRBJ1-3; TRBD1 matches 7 bases. The J segment lost 4 bases and the V segment lost 4 bases, leaving 5 bases of the junction unmatched. Looked up from germline, CDR1 is SGHNT and CDR2 is YYREEE (reference sequence). This CDR3 contains 14 residues. The CDR3 loop is CASSRTGEGNTIYF. The CDR3, as DNA: TGTGCCAGCAGCCGCACAGGGGAAGGAAACACCATATATTTT.

The V and J genes are TRBV18 and TRBJ1-1; D perhaps matches TRBD1 (6 bases). Germline V lookup: CDR1 KGHSH, CDR2 LQKENI. The CDR3 runs to 15 residues. Trimming stripped 5 bases from V and 1 base from J, with 14 bases between. The CDR3 protein is CASSIGQTPNTEAFF. CDR3 coding DNA: TGTGCCAGCTCAATAGGACAGACCCCGAACACTGAAGCTTTCTTT.

The chain couples TRBV11-2 to TRBJ1-5; the D is unclear. There are 13 residues in the CDR3. Germline V CDR1 and CDR2: SGHAT, FQNNGV. V was cut by 1 base and J by 5 bases, with 6 bases left in between. CDR3: CASSLGTYQPQHF. The CDR3 DNA reads as TGTGCCAGCAGCTTAGGGACCTATCAGCCCCAGCATTTT. The full variable domain, rest sourced from reference TRBV11-2 and TRBJ1-5, is EAGVAQSPRYKIIEKRQSVAFWCNPISGHATLYWYQQILGQGPKLLIQFQNNGVVDDSQLPKDRFSAERLKGVDSTLKIQPAKLEDSAVYLCASSLGTYQPQHFGDGTRLSIL.

V is TRBV6-6 and J is TRBJ1-5, with D tentatively TRBD1 (6 bases). The CDR3 sequence is 15 residues long. V lost 4 bases and J lost 2, with 12 bases in between. Germline loops: CDR1 MNHNY, CDR2 SVGAGI (reference sequence). CDR3 amino acids: CASSSLQGGNQPQHF. The CDR3, as DNA: TGTGCCAGCAGTTCCTTACAGGGTGGCAATCAGCCCCAGCATTTT.

In regard to this clone: A read error may produce the germline difference seen at one junction end. The genes are TRBV7-2 and TRBJ2-4, with D maybe TRBD2 (5 bases). Per germline, CDR1 SGHTA and CDR2 FQGNSA. The CDR3 covers 15 residues. CDR3: CASSLAPLAKNIQYF. The CDR3 bases are TGTGCCAGCAGCCTAGCCCCACTAGCCAAAAACATTCAGTACTTC.

This chain uses TRBV28 with TRBJ1-6; D gene uncertain. Trimming took off 2 bases at V and 7 bases at J, with 3 bases between the two ends. The germline gives CDR1 MDHEN, CDR2 SYDVKM. This CDR3 region has 12 residues. The CDR3 bases are TGTGCCAGCAGTTTACTGAATTCACCCCTCCACTTT. Its protein product is CASSLLNSPLHF. Complete variable domain (other parts from reference TRBV28 and TRBJ1-6): DVKVTQSSRYLVKRTGEKVFLECVQDMDHENMFWYRQDPGLGLRLIYFSYDVKMKEKGDIPEGYSVSREKKERFSLILESASTNQTSMYLCASSLLNSPLHFGNGTRLTVT.

The chain joins TRBV5-6 to TRBJ2-3; 12 bases line up with TRBD2. The V gene end was trimmed by 4 bases and the J gene end by 5 bases; junction bases not matched to a gene: 8. Germline lookup yields CDR1 SGHDT and CDR2 YYEEEE. The CDR3 covers 16 residues. The CDR3 is CASSPSGGALGDTQYF. DNA of the CDR3: TGTGCCAGCAGCCCTAGCGGGGGGGCCCTGGGAGATACGCAGTATTTT.

The chain joins TRBV5-1 to TRBJ1-6, with D tentatively TRBD1 (5 bases). This CDR3 has 16 residues. Germline lookup yields CDR1 SGHRS and CDR2 YFSETQ. Trimming shortened V by 4 bases and J by 10 bases, and 21 bases separated the two germline ends. Here the CDR3 DNA reads TGCGCCAGCAGCCCTTGGAAGGCGGGACCAGCATCACCCCTCCACTTT. This translates into CASSPWKAGPASPLHF.

This clone was seen only once. The J gene is TRBJ1-6, the V gene TRBV19, with D possibly matching TRBD1 (5 bases). In germline, CDR1 is LNHDA, CDR2 SQIVND (reference sequence). CDR3 length: 15 amino acids. Between the trimmed V and J ends, which lost 7 bases and 4 bases, there was a span of 14 bases. CDR3 sequence (DNA): TGTGCCAGTACAGCGGGGGTATCATATAATTCACCCCTCCACTTT. It is translated as CASTAGVSYNSPLHF.

V is TRBV7-6 and J is TRBJ2-2; D ambiguous. The CDR3 totals 15 residues. In germline, CDR1 is SGHVS, CDR2 FNYEAQ. V was clipped by 1 base and J by 4 bases, with 10 bases between them. The CDR3, as DNA: TGTGCCAGCAGCTTAGGAACGTCGGGCACCGGGGAGCTGTTTTTT. This gives the protein CASSLGTSGTGELFF.

This sequence joins TRBV28 and TRBJ2-7; D may be TRBD1 or TRBD2 (5 bases each). Per the germline V gene, CDR1 is MDHEN and CDR2 is SYDVKM. This CDR3 has 17 amino acids. V was trimmed by 5 bases and J by 0 bases, leaving 20 bases between them. CDR3 amino acids: CASSQPIGTGSSYEQYF. Here the CDR3 DNA reads TGTGCCAGCAGTCAACCTATCGGGACGGGAAGCTCCTACGAGCAGTACTTC.

This rearrangement joins TRBV5-6 to TRBJ1-1, with D unclear. The CDR3 has 12 amino acids. The V end lost 3 bases, the J end lost 7 bases, and 10 bases lay between the germline ends. The germline CDR1 and CDR2 sequences are SGHDT and YYEEEE. The CDR3 here is CASSWNRGEAFF. The CDR3 coding sequence is TGTGCCAGCAGCTGGAACAGAGGTGAAGCTTTCTTT.